This paragraph reports one TCR beta chain. This clonotype showed up just a few times. Which antigen it targets is not known. No much larger clone is present one base from it, and per-base qualities are unavailable. Libraries were constructed by RT-PCR. Reads for this sample came from an Illumina HiSeq 2500. In TCRdb, the public reads were trimmed at Q25 with fastp and aligned with MiXCR, with productive beta chains retained. Under each unique CDR3 protein, matching rows form one entry showing the most common genes and DNA. The table for this sample lists around 580,000 distinct CDR3 sequences; approximately 12% of them were counted only once. More than 8.5% of the sample is in the top ten clones. The data belong to a study of response to subunit inactivated influenza vaccine (dated by TCRdb to the late 2010s). Broadly, across the study: To follow how T cells responded to a trivalent subunit inactivated influenza vaccine, the researchers relied on deep quantitative profiling of the T cell receptor repertoire. Overall study results and their limits: According to the authors, only a limited number of new T cells may be recruited by each seasonal influenza vaccination.

From cysteine to phenylalanine, the CDR3 is 15 amino acids long. Only the CDR3 part of the read is kept: 45 bases, read in frame from the first base. CDR1 and CDR2 (MDHEN, SYDVKM) derive from the germline V gene. Germline trimming: 2 bases from V, 4 bases from J; junction bases outside gene matches: 5. The sequences come from PBMCs from blood, collected on the day of vaccination. The sequence was collected from a man between 50 and 59 years old who received an inactivated influenza vaccine. Donor details come from another sample of the same person, matched by shared clones. The chain uses TRBV28 and TRBJ2-1; TRBD1 agrees with 7 junctional bases. The DNA sequence follows: TGTGCCAGCAGTTTACCGGGACAGACTTACAATGAGCAGTTCTTC. Translated, it gives CASSLPGQTYNEQFF.